This is a list of T cell receptor beta chains from one sample in a study of blood T cell repertoires in COVID-19. Data came from immunoSEQ multiplex PCR; TCRdb stores just in-frame clones and leaves some out. Of about 150,000 clones listed, roughly 83% are singletons. The sample taken for sequencing was peripheral blood. The source is a woman over 75 with acute or convalescent COVID-19. Both conserved end residues are part of each CDR3. A D gene is named only where the DNA matches it firmly. The size entry is marked missing in some rows and otherwise reads once, few, many or a size class.

>TRBJ2-7|TRBD2|TRBV7-8|.
TGTGCCAGCAGCTATACCGGGACTAGCTACGAGCAGTACTTC
CASSYTGTSYEQYF
>TRBJ2-3|.|TRBV5-1|.
TGCGCCAGCAGCCTAAGCACAGATACGCAGTATTTT
CASSLSTDTQYF
>TRBJ2-5|TRBD2|TRBV5-1|.
TGCGCCAGCAGCTTGGGGATTCGCGGGGGACAAGAGACCCAGTACTTC
CASSLGIRGGQETQYF
>TRBJ2-6|TRBD1|TRBV19|few
TGTGCCAGTAGTCGCGACAGGGGGAGTTCTGGGGCCAACGTCCTGACTTTC
CASSRDRGSSGANVLTF
>TRBJ1-4|.|TRBV5-1|.
TGCGCCAGCAGCTTGGAACGAGGGGAAAAACTGTTTTTT
CASSLERGEKLFF
>TRBJ2-2|TRBD1|TRBV5-4|few
TGTGCCAGCAGCCCAGGACGGACAGGGGAAGGGGAGCTGTTTTTT
CASSPGRTGEGELFF
>TRBJ2-1|TRBD2|TRBV10-3|.
TGTGCCATCAGTGTCGGCGGGGGGGCCAATGAGCAGTTCTTC
CAISVGGGANEQFF
>TRBJ1-2|.|TRBV21-1|few
TGTGCCAGCAGCAAAGGGGTCCAGCTCGGGACAGGCGTACTAGATGGCTACACCTTC
CASSKGVQLGTGVLDGYTF
>TRBJ2-3|TRBD1|TRBV5-1|.
TGCGCCAGCAGCGAAGGACAGGGGTTGGAAGGTACAGATACGCAGTATTTT
CASSEGQGLEGTDTQYF
>TRBJ2-5|.|TRBV24-1|.
TGTGCCACCAGTGCCTCAGGGGAAGAGACCCAGTACTTC
CATSASGEETQYF
>TRBJ1-1|.|TRBV4-1|.
TGCGCCAGCAGGGGACTCCTTAGGGGCACTGAAGCTTTCTTT
CASRGLLRGTEAFF
>TRBJ1-6|.|TRBV27|.
TGTGCCAGCAGTTTTATCGGAGGTTCCGGGAATTCACCCCTCCACTTT
CASSFIGGSGNSPLHF
>TRBJ1-2|.|TRBV2|.
TGTGCCAGCATTGAGGAACAGGGTGGTGGCTACACCTTC
CASIEEQGGGYTF
>TRBJ1-1|.|TRBV7-9|.
TGTGCCAGCACCAGACCCCAGGGCAGCACTGAAGCTTTCTTT
CASTRPQGSTEAFF
>TRBJ1-1|TRBD1|TRBV15|.
TGTGCCACCAGCAGAGATCACAACAGGGGTCCGCCCGAAGCTTTCTTT
CATSRDHNRGPPEAFF
>TRBJ1-2|.|TRBV6-6|.
TGTGCCAGCAGTCAGGACAGTTTAGAGGGCTACACCTTC
CASSQDSLEGYTF
>TRBJ1-5|TRBD1|TRBV3-1/TRBV3-2|.
TGTGCCAGCAGCCAAGATAGACAGGGGGCGCAGCCCCAGCATTTT
CASSQDRQGAQPQHF
>TRBJ1-5|.|TRBV5-6|few
TGTGCCAGCAGCTTTTTCTCTGGGGGCGGCTACAATCAGCCCCAGCATTTT
CASSFFSGGGYNQPQHF
>TRBJ1-3|TRBD1|TRBV2|.
TGTGCCAGCAGCCCCAGGGGGCCAGTCGGAAACACCATATATTTT
CASSPRGPVGNTIYF
>TRBJ1-1|.|TRBV5-5|.
TGTGCCAGCAGCTTGGACAGAAGTCCTGAAGCTTTCTTT
CASSLDRSPEAFF
>TRBJ1-6|.|TRBV5-6|few
TGTGCCAGCAGCCCGACCGGCCCAGCGGGACCCCTCCACTTT
CASSPTGPAGPLHF
>TRBJ1-5|.|TRBV28|.
TGTGCCAGCAGGGGAGACAGGTTCGCTCAGCCCCAGCATTTT
CASRGDRFAQPQHF
>TRBJ1-2|.|TRBV11-2|few
TGTGCCAGCAGCCCCGGGGCTAACTATGGCTACACCTTC
CASSPGANYGYTF
>TRBJ2-1|.|TRBV19|.
TGTGCCAGTAGTATGCGGCAGGGTGGGGTCAATGAGCAGTTCTTC
CASSMRQGGVNEQFF
>TRBJ2-2|TRBD2|TRBV7-9|once
TGTGCCAGCAGCCCCCTCCTCTTGGCGGGGGTTCACGGGGAGCTGTTTTTT
CASSPLLLAGVHGELFF
>TRBJ1-1|.|TRBV5-1|.
TGCGCCAGCAGCTTGGGGGCCCGGGGGGTCGGCACTGAAGCTTTCTTT
CASSLGARGVGTEAFF
>TRBJ2-3|.|TRBV13|once
TGTGCCAGCAGCTTTGGCGGGAAAGGAGATACGCAGTATTTT
CASSFGGKGDTQYF
>TRBJ2-7|TRBD2|TRBV18|.
TGTGCCAGCTCACCACCGGGACTACCAGTCTCCTACGAGCAGTACTTC
CASSPPGLPVSYEQYF
>TRBJ1-1|.|TRBV9|.
TGTGCCCACGAGCGTTCCGGGCAGGGAAGCACTGAAGCTTTCTTT
CAHERSGQGSTEAFF
>TRBJ2-7|TRBD2|TRBV6-5|few
TGTGCCAGCAGTCCTTACTCGGGGGGGCCTTACGAGCAGTACTTC
CASSPYSGGPYEQYF
>TRBJ2-3|TRBD2|TRBV27|.
TGTGCCAGCAGTTTCCACCCACTAGCGGGGGGGATCACAGATACGCAGTATTTT
CASSFHPLAGGITDTQYF
>TRBJ2-7|.|TRBV7-2|.
TGTGCCAGCAGCTTCGCCAGGGACATCAACGAGCAGTACTTC
CASSFARDINEQYF
>TRBJ2-7|TRBD2|TRBV4-1|few
TGCGCCAGCAGCCAGGAACTAGCGGCGAGCTCCTACGAGCAGTACTTC
CASSQELAASSYEQYF
>TRBJ1-1|TRBD1|TRBV18|.
TGTGCCAGCTCAGCGCAGAACAGGGGGCGGGACACTGAAGCTTTCTTT
CASSAQNRGRDTEAFF
>TRBJ1-5|.|TRBV18|.
TGTGCCAGCTCACCATTGTCCGGTTTTAATCAGCCCCAGCATTTT
CASSPLSGFNQPQHF
>TRBJ2-5|TRBD2|TRBV4-1|.
TGCGCCAGCAGCCAAGATTCCGGGACTACCCAAGAGACCCAGTACTTC
CASSQDSGTTQETQYF
>TRBJ2-2|.|TRBV2|.
TGTGCCAGCAGTTTCCCGGGGGCCTATCGACAGGGAACAAATGTGAACACCGGGGAGCTGTTTTTT
CASSFPGAYRQGTNVNTGELFF
>TRBJ2-7|.|TRBV5-4|.
TGTGCCAGCAGCACCGGACAGTCGGGTGTGATTCCCTACGAGCAGTACTTC
CASSTGQSGVIPYEQYF
>TRBJ2-1|TRBD1|TRBV10-3|.
TGTGCCATCAGTGGTAAGGGACAGGGGCTAAATGAGCAGTTCTTC
CAISGKGQGLNEQFF
>TRBJ1-2|TRBD1|TRBV12-3/TRBV12-4|.
TGTGCCAGCCGAGAGACAGGGCGCGATGGCTACACCTTC
CASRETGRDGYTF
>TRBJ2-1|.|TRBV30|.
TGTGCCTGTTCGAAACAGGGCATGGGTGAGCAGTTCTTC
CACSKQGMGEQFF
>TRBJ2-1|TRBD2|TRBV11-2|.
TGTGCCAGCAGCTCCCCTGGGGGGGAGGATGAGCAGTTCTTC
CASSSPGGEDEQFF
>TRBJ2-3|.|TRBV11-2|.
TGTGCCAGCAGCTTAGATCTAACGTTGGATACGCAGTATTTT
CASSLDLTLDTQYF